The 21 T cell receptor beta chains in this list originate from one sample, sequenced in a study of cytomegalovirus exposure and HLA in healthy donors. The table came from immunoSEQ multiplex PCR; TCRdb's copy has only in-frame clones and leaves some out. Among about 360,000 clones listed, just over 85% were seen once. Sequencing was performed on PBMCs. Receptors originate from a woman aged 18-29 years in good health and CMV-seronegative.

The chain recombines TRBV7-2 with TRBJ2-7; 8 positions match TRBD1. V shed 5 bases and J 4 bases; nucleotides not matched to a gene: 13. The CDR3 contains 16 residues. Germline loops: CDR1 SGHTA, CDR2 FQGNSA. The DNA of the CDR3 is TGTGCCAGCAGCCCAGGCGGTACAGGGGGGAAATACGAGCAGTACTTC. Its protein product is CASSPGGTGGKYEQYF.

This chain connects TRBV5-1 to TRBJ1-4; D possibly corresponds to TRBD1 (5 bases). CDR1 SGHRS and CDR2 YFSETQ come from the germline V gene. V was pared by 2 bases and J by 6 bases, with 14 bases between. The CDR3 is made up of 15 amino acids. The DNA for the CDR3 is TGCGCCAGCAGCTTCAATTCAGGGCCCGATGAAAAACTGTTTTTT. This encodes CASSFNSGPDEKLFF.

J is TRBJ2-7 and V is TRBV9, with TRBD2 identical over 7 bases. The CDR3 totals 14 residues. After removal of 0 bases from V and 4 bases from J, the junction contained 4 bases not matched to a gene. Germline V CDR1 and CDR2: SGDLS, YYNGEE. The CDR3 here is CASSVEGGPYEQYF. CDR3 DNA: TGTGCCAGCAGCGTAGAGGGAGGGCCGTACGAGCAGTACTTC.

This chain joins TRBV6-5 and TRBJ2-1, with D possibly TRBD2 on 6 matching bases. Trimming pared 0 bases from V and 5 bases from J, leaving 11 bases between. Germline CDR1 is MNHEY and CDR2 is SVGAGI. The length of the CDR3 is 15 residues. CDR3 sequence reads: CASSYSRGGNNEQFF. The CDR3 DNA is TGTGCCAGCAGTTACTCCCGCGGCGGGAACAATGAGCAGTTCTTC.

The chain employs TRBV6-5 and TRBJ2-3; 8 positions match TRBD2. CDR1 is MNHEY and CDR2 is SVGAGI in the germline V gene. Germline trimming cut 2 bases from V and 6 bases from J; bases unmatched to any gene: 7. The CDR3 spans 15 residues. CDR3 protein: CASSYGGRPGDTQYF. CDR3 DNA: TGTGCCAGCAGTTACGGCGGGAGGCCTGGCGATACGCAGTATTTT.

This chain uses TRBV7-2 with TRBJ2-7, with 11 bases fitting TRBD2. The CDR3 length is 16 residues. The germline V gene encodes CDR1 SGHTA and CDR2 FQGNSA. With 1 base clipped from V and 6 bases from J, the junction kept 8 bases outside the gene matches. In DNA form, the CDR3 reads TGTGCCAGCAGCTTAGAATTCTTTGGGACTAGCGGCGAGCAGTACTTC. Translating it yields CASSLEFFGTSGEQYF.

This clone appeared once. CDR3: CASSPKGARLVPATDTQYF. The CDR3 bases are TGTGCCAGCAGCCCAAAGGGGGCTAGACTGGTTCCCGCCACAGATACGCAGTATTTT. The rearrangement links TRBV4-2 to TRBJ2-3; 7 bases map to TRBD1. The CDR3 loop spans 19 amino acids. J gave up 2 bases and V 4 bases, and 18 bases lay outside the gene matches. Germline lookup yields CDR1 LGHNA and CDR2 YNFKEQ.

This rearrangement joins TRBV9 to TRBJ2-3; D is possibly TRBD2 (5 bases). Germline V gene sequence: CDR1 SGDLS, CDR2 YYNGEE. The V and J ends lost 0 bases and 6 bases respectively, with 14 bases between them. The CDR3 totals 15 residues. CDR3: CASSVVGGAEDTQYF. CDR3 DNA sequence: TGTGCCAGCAGCGTAGTGGGCGGAGCGGAGGATACGCAGTATTTT. Based on the CDR3 plus reference TRBV9 and TRBJ2-3, the full variable domain is DSGVTQTPKHLITATGQRVTLRCSPRSGDLSVYWYQQSLDQGLQFLIQYYNGEERAKGNILERFSAQQFPDLHSELNLSSLELGDSALYFCASSVVGGAEDTQYFGPGTRLTVL.

V and J are TRBV2 and TRBJ2-2; D gene unclear. The V end lost 4 bases, the J end lost 8 bases, and 2 bases lay between the germline ends. Germline loops: CDR1 SNHLY, CDR2 FYNNEI. This CDR3 region has 10 residues. The CDR3 is CASSAGELFF. CDR3 sequence (DNA): TGTGCCAGCAGTGCGGGGGAGCTGTTTTTT.

The V and J genes are TRBV28 and TRBJ2-3; the D gene is possibly TRBD2 (6 bases). The V gene's germline CDR1 is MDHEN and CDR2 SYDVKM. The CDR3 runs to 15 residues. V shed 3 bases and J shed 5 bases, with 15 bases lying between them. The CDR3 sequence is CASSLPGVWKDTQYF. The CDR3 coding sequence is TGTGCCAGCAGTTTGCCGGGAGTCTGGAAAGATACGCAGTATTTT.

The CDR3: CASSLAVGAGLHNEQFF. The CDR3 DNA reads as TGCGCCAGCAGCTTGGCCGTAGGAGCGGGACTACACAATGAGCAGTTCTTC. This chain joins TRBV5-1 and TRBJ2-1; TRBD2 matches at 7 bases. Germline CDR1 and CDR2: SGHRS and YFSETQ. This CDR3 is 17 amino acids long. The ends lost 0 bases at V and 5 bases at J; junction bases unmatched: 11.

This chain connects TRBV18 to TRBJ2-7; 7 bases are shared with TRBD1. There are 16 residues in the CDR3. CDR1 is KGHSH and CDR2 is LQKENI in the germline V gene. Unmatched junction bases numbered 15, after V lost 4 bases and J lost 6 bases. Written as DNA, the CDR3 is TGTGCCAGCTCACGGGACAGACCCACCGGCCCAATCGAGCAGTACTTC. This gives the protein CASSRDRPTGPIEQYF.

The rearrangement links TRBV5-1 to TRBJ2-1; TRBD2 matches 14 bases. The length of the CDR3 is 17 residues. CDR1 is SGHRS, CDR2 YFSETQ, per germline. V dropped 4 bases and J dropped 8; count of bases not matched to a gene: 11. CDR3 in DNA: TGCGCCAGCAGCCCCCTGGGACTAGCGGGAGTACGAGATGAGCAGTTCTTC. Amino acid sequence: CASSPLGLAGVRDEQFF.

This rearrangement joins TRBV12-5 to TRBJ2-3, with TRBD2 identical over 10 bases. After removal of 7 bases from V and 2 bases from J, the junction contained 21 bases not matched to a gene. CDR1 is LGHNT, CDR2 FRNRAP, per germline. There are 20 residues in the CDR3. As DNA, the CDR3 is TGTGCTAGTGACCCGCGGGGCCTAGCGGGGGCCCAGACCTTCACAGATACGCAGTATTTT. Translation gives CASDPRGLAGAQTFTDTQYF.

The chain employs TRBV15 and TRBJ2-3; 7 nucleotides align to TRBD2. The length of the CDR3 is 17 residues. After removal of 1 base from V and 0 bases from J, the junction contained 7 bases not matched to a gene. The V gene's germline CDR1 is LNHNV and CDR2 YYDKDF (reference sequence). CDR3 sequence reads: CATSRGNFGGSTDTQYF. The DNA of the CDR3 is TGTGCCACCAGCAGAGGTAACTTCGGGGGGAGCACAGATACGCAGTATTTT.

This chain links TRBV30 with TRBJ2-5, with TRBD2 matching over 7 bases. The CDR3 spans 13 residues. After removal of 3 bases from V and 2 bases from J, the junction contained 3 bases not matched to a gene. Germline assignment: CDR1 GTSNPN and CDR2 SVGIG (reference sequence). The CDR3 here is CAWRPGGQETQYF. The CDR3 DNA is TGTGCCTGGAGACCGGGGGGTCAAGAGACCCAGTACTTC.

The V gene is TRBV28, the J gene TRBJ2-2; tentatively, D is TRBD1 (6 bases). V lost 8 bases and J lost 7, with 17 bases in between. This CDR3 comprises 14 residues. CDR1 is MDHEN and CDR2 is SYDVKM in the germline V gene. The chain's CDR3 is CASWDIGRRGELFF. DNA for the CDR3: TGTGCCAGCTGGGACATAGGACGCCGCGGGGAGCTGTTTTTT. The complete variable domain, with remaining parts taken from reference TRBV28 and TRBJ2-2, reads DVKVTQSSRYLVKRTGEKVFLECVQDMDHENMFWYRQDPGLGLRLIYFSYDVKMKEKGDIPEGYSVSREKKERFSLILESASTNQTSMYLCASWDIGRRGELFFGEGSRLTVL.

This clone occurred once. The gene calls are TRBV29-1 and TRBJ2-1; tentatively, D is TRBD2 (5 bases). Trimming shortened V by 2 bases and J by 6 bases, and 11 bases separated the two germline ends. The CDR3 runs 13 residues. Germline lookup yields CDR1 SQVTM and CDR2 ANQGSEA. In DNA, the CDR3 is TGCAGCGTTGAACGGGATAATAGCAATGAGCAGTTCTTC. Its translation: CSVERDNSNEQFF.

The chain uses TRBV5-1 and TRBJ2-7; tentative D call: TRBD1 (6 bases). Trimming cost V 0 bases and J 5 bases, with 12 bases left between them. Germline V gene lookup returns CDR1 SGHRS and CDR2 YFSETQ. The CDR3 has 14 residues. The CDR3 bases are TGCGCCAGCAGCTTGGACAGGGAGAGGGACGAGCAGTACTTC. Translating gives CASSLDRERDEQYF.

V and J are TRBV5-1 and TRBJ2-2; 10 bases agree with TRBD2. The CDR3 sequence is 18 residues long. The germline CDR1 and CDR2 sequences are SGHRS and YFSETQ. Unmatched junction bases numbered 10, after V lost 0 bases and J lost 5 bases. The CDR3 coding sequence is TGCGCCAGCAGCTTGGCCCTAGCGGGAGCTCGTTGGACCGGGGAGCTGTTTTTT. As protein: CASSLALAGARWTGELFF. Using reference TRBV5-1 and TRBJ2-2 for the parts outside the CDR3, the full variable domain is KAGVTQTPRYLIKTRGQQVTLSCSPISGHRSVSWYQQTPGQGLQFLFEYFSETQRNKGNFPGRFSGRQFSNSRSEMNVSTLELGDSALYLCASSLALAGARWTGELFFGEGSRLTVL.

This chain joins TRBV10-3 and TRBJ2-7; 9 nucleotides line up with TRBD1. Germline CDR1 reads ENHRY; CDR2 reads SYGVKD. CDR3 length: 14 residues. V shed 5 bases and J 5 bases; nucleotides not matched to a gene: 7. CDR3 nucleotide sequence: TGTGCCATCAGTCTCCGGGACAGGGACCACGAGCAGTACTTC. Translating it yields CAISLRDRDHEQYF.